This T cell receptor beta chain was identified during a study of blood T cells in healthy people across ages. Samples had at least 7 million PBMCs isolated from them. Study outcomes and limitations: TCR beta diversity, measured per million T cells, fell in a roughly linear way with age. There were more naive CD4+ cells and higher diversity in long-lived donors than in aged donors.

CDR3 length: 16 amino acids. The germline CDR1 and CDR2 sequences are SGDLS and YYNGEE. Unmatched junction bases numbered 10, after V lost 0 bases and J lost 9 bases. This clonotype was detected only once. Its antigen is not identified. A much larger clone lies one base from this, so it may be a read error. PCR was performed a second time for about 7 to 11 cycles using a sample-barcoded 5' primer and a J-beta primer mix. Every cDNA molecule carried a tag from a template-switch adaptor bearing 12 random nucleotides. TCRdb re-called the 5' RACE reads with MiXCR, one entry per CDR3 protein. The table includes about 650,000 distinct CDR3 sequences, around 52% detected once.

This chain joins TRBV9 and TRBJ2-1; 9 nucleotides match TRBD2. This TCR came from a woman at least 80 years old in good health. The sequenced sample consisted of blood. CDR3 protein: CASSVGERAGGSEQFF. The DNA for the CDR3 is TGTGCCAGCAGCGTAGGGGAACGAGCGGGAGGAAGTGAGCAGTTCTTC.